Below are 10 T cell receptor beta chains sequenced from a single sample in a study of blood T cells in healthy people across ages. With a J-beta primer mix and a sample-barcoded 5' primer, a second PCR ran 7 to 11 cycles. TCRdb analysed the 5' RACE reads with MiXCR anew, one entry per CDR3 protein. The table includes about 1.6 million distinct CDR3 sequences, almost 35% detected once. What was sequenced was blood. The receptors come from a woman in her twenties or thirties in good health.

The J gene is TRBJ2-3, the V gene TRBV4-1, with TRBD2 matching 9 bases. This CDR3 contains 15 residues. Germline-derived CDR1 and CDR2 are MGHRA and YSYEKL. The V segment lost 1 base and the J segment 7 bases; nucleotides outside the gene matches: 6. The DNA for the CDR3 is TGCGCCAGCAGCCAAGGGCGGGGGGGGACGAATACGCAGTATTTT. Protein: CASSQGRGGTNTQYF.

V is TRBV28 and J is TRBJ2-5; tentatively, D is TRBD2 (6 bases). This CDR3 has 15 residues. In germline, CDR1 is MDHEN, CDR2 SYDVKM. V lost 8 bases and J 5 bases, leaving 21 bases between the germline ends. This CDR3 is CASLEFNGGTETQYF. The CDR3 region has the DNA TGTGCCAGCCTAGAATTTAATGGCGGGACTGAGACCCAGTACTTC.

Concerning this clonotype itself: This may stem from a read error, because a much larger clone lies one nucleotide away. The chain carries TRBV10-3 and TRBJ2-7, with 9 bases fitting TRBD1. The V and J ends lost 6 bases and 3 bases, in that order; junction bases with no gene match: 9. This CDR3 is 15 amino acids long. Germline V gene lookup returns CDR1 ENHRY and CDR2 SYGVKD. The CDR3 sequence: CAIRNPGQGCYEQYF. The DNA for the CDR3 is TGTGCCATCAGAAATCCGGGACAGGGCTGCTACGAGCAGTACTTC.

This chain uses TRBV2 with TRBJ2-7; TRBD2 aligns across 8 bases. Germline CDR1 is SNHLY and CDR2 is FYNNEI. CDR3 size: 16 residues. The J segment lost 1 base and the V segment lost 7 bases, leaving 12 bases of the junction unmatched. CDR3 in DNA: TGTGCCAGCAACCCCTGGGGGCTAGCGGGTTCCTACGAGCAGTACTTC. Amino acids: CASNPWGLAGSYEQYF.

This clonotype has a handful of counts. CDR3 loop: CSARDNRVNTEAFF. The CDR3 nucleotides are TGCAGTGCTAGGGATAACAGGGTAAACACTGAAGCTTTCTTT. This chain joins TRBV20-1 and TRBJ1-1; TRBD1 is a possible D gene (6 bases). The CDR3 runs 14 residues. Trimming removed 3 bases at V and 2 bases at J, with 13 bases between. Germline assignment: CDR1 DFQATT and CDR2 SNEGSKA (reference sequence).

This chain connects TRBV7-9 to TRBJ1-2; unclear D gene. The length of the CDR3 is 15 residues. The germline V and J ends were trimmed by 5 bases and 6 bases, with 19 bases remaining between them. Germline V gives CDR1 SEHNR, CDR2 FQNEAQ (reference sequence). CDR3 in DNA: TGTGCCAGCAGCCCAGATGTCGGACCCCTTGATGGCTACACCTTC. This translates into CASSPDVGPLDGYTF.

The chain has TRBV6-5 and TRBJ1-1; D unresolved. CDR1 and CDR2 from the germline V gene are MNHEY and SVGAGI. The CDR3 loop spans 14 amino acids. Trimming took 5 bases from V and 7 from J, leaving 17 bases between them. CDR3 bases: TGTGCCAGCAGTCCCTCACTGCGGACGTATGAAGCTTTCTTT. Protein product: CASSPSLRTYEAFF.

The chain couples TRBV3-1 to TRBJ2-1; perhaps TRBD1 as D (5 bases). The CDR3 is 14 amino acids. The V gene's germline CDR1 is LGHDT and CDR2 YNNKEL (reference sequence). V was clipped by 7 bases and J by 8 bases, with 18 bases between them. The CDR3 nucleotides read TGTGCCAGCAAGCCAAGGGGCGCCGCCGATGAGCAGTTCTTC. This codes for CASKPRGAADEQFF.

This clonotype was observed many times. The CDR3 region is CATSEPGTDTQYF. The CDR3 DNA is TGTGCCACCAGTGAACCAGGGACCGATACGCAGTATTTT. J is TRBJ2-3 and V is TRBV24-1; D may be TRBD1 or TRBD2 (5 bases each). V lost 4 bases to trimming and J lost 6 bases, with 10 bases between them. This CDR3 spans 13 amino acids. Germline lookup yields CDR1 KGHDR and CDR2 SFDVKD.

This clonotype was seen repeatedly, ten times or more. The chain links TRBV6-5 to TRBJ2-5; weak D call: TRBD1 (6 bases). The CDR3 has 14 amino acids. Germline V CDR1 and CDR2: MNHEY, SVGAGI. Trimming removed 6 bases at V and 1 base at J, with 12 bases between. The CDR3 here is CASSRDRIQETQYF. CDR3 nucleotides: TGTGCCAGCAGCCGCGACAGGATCCAAGAGACCCAGTACTTC.